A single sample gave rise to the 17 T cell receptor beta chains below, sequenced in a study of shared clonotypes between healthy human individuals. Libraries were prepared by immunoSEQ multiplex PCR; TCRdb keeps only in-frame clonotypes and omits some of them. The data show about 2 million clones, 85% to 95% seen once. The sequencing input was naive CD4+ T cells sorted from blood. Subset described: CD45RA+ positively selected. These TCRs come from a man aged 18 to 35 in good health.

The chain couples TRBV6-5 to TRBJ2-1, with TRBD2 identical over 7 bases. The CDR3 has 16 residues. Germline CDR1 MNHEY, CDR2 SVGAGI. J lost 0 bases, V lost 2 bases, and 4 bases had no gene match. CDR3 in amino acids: CASSYVLASSYNEQFF. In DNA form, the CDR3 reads TGTGCCAGCAGTTACGTACTAGCGAGCTCCTACAATGAGCAGTTCTTC.

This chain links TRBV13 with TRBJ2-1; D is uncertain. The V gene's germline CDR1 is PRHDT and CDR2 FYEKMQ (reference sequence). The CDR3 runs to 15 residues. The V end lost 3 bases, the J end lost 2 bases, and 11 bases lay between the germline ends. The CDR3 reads CASSFDVGPYNEQFF. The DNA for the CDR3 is TGTGCCAGCAGCTTTGATGTCGGCCCCTACAATGAGCAGTTCTTC.

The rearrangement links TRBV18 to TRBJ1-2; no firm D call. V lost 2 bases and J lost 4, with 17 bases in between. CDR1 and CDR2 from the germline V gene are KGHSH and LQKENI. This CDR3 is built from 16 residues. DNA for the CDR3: TGTGCCAGCTCACCAGTACGGACGGCGGAAGGCTATGGCTACACCTTC. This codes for CASSPVRTAEGYGYTF.

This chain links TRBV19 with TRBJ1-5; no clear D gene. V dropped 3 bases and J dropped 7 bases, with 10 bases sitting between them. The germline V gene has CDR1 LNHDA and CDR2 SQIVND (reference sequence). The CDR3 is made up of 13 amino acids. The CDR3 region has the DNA TGTGCCAGTAGTATGGTTGGTCCGCAGCCCCAGCATTTT. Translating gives CASSMVGPQPQHF. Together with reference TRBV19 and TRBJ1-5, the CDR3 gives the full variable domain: DGGITQSPKYLFRKEGQNVTLSCEQNLNHDAMYWYRQDPGQGLRLIYYSQIVNDFQKGDIAEGYSVSREKKESFPLTVTSAQKNPTAFYLCASSMVGPQPQHFGDGTRLSIL.

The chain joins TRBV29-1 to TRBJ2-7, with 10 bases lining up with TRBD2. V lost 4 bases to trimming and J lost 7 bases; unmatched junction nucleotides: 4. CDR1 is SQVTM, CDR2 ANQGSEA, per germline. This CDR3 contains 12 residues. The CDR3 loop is CSVGLAGVEQYF. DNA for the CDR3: TGCAGCGTTGGCCTAGCGGGGGTAGAGCAGTACTTC.

The CDR3 region has the DNA TGTGCCAGCAGCTTAGTAGCGGAGAAGGGGAATACGCAGTATTTT. It is translated as CASSLVAEKGNTQYF. The chain combines TRBV7-2 with TRBJ2-3, with TRBD2 as a possible D gene (6 bases). This CDR3 contains 15 residues. Germline V gives CDR1 SGHTA, CDR2 FQGNSA. V gave up 1 base and J gave up 7 bases, with 15 bases separating them. The variable domain in full, with the rest retrieved from reference TRBV7-2 and TRBJ2-3, is GAGVSQSPSNKVTEKGKDVELRCDPISGHTALYWYRQSLGQGLEFLIYFQGNSAPDKSGLPSDRFSAERTGGSVSTLTIQRTQQEDSAVYLCASSLVAEKGNTQYFGPGTRLTVL.

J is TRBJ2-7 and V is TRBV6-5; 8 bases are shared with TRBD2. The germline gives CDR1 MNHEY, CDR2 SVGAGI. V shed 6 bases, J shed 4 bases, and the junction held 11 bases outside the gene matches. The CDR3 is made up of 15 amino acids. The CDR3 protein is CASSTGGSGSYEQYF. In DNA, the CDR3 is TGTGCCAGCAGCACCGGAGGGAGCGGGAGTTACGAGCAGTACTTC.

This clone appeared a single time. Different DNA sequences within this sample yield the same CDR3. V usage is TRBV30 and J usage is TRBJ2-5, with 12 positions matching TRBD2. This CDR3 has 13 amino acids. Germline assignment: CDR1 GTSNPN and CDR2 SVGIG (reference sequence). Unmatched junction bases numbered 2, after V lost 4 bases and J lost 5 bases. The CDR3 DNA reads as TGTGCCTGGAACCTAGCGGGAGGGGAGACCCAGTACTTC. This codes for CAWNLAGGETQYF. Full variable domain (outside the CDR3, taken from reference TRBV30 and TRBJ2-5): SQTIHQWPATLVQPVGSPLSLECTVEGTSNPNLYWYRQAAGRGLQLLFYSVGIGQISSEVPQNLSASRPQDRQFILSSKKLLLSDSGFYLCAWNLAGGETQYFGPGTRLLVL.

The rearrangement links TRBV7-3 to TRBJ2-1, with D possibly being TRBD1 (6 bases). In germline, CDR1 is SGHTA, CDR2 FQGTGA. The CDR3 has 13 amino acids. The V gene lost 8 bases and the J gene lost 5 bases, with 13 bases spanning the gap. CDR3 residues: CASAQGYDNEQFF. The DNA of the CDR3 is TGTGCCAGCGCACAGGGATATGACAATGAGCAGTTCTTC. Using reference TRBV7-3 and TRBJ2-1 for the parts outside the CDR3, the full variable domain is GAGVSQTPSNKVTEKGKYVELRCDPISGHTALYWYRQSLGQGPEFLIYFQGTGAADDSGLPNDRFFAVRPEGSVSTLKIQRTERGDSAVYLCASAQGYDNEQFFGPGTRLTVL.

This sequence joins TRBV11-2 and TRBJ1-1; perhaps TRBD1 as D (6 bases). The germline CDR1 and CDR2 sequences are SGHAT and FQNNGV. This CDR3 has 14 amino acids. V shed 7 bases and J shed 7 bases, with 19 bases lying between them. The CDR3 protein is CASTLGGGRNEAFF. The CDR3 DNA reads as TGTGCCAGCACCTTGGGGGGCGGGAGGAATGAAGCTTTCTTT. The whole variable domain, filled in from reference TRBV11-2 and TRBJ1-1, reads EAGVAQSPRYKIIEKRQSVAFWCNPISGHATLYWYQQILGQGPKLLIQFQNNGVVDDSQLPKDRFSAERLKGVDSTLKIQPAKLEDSAVYLCASTLGGGRNEAFFGQGTRLTVV.

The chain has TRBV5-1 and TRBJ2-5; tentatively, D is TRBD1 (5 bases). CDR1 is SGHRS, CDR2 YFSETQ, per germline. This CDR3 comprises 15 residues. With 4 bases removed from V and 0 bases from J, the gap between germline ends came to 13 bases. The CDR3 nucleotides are TGCGCCAGCAGCGGGGCAGATTGGTACCAAGAGACCCAGTACTTC. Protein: CASSGADWYQETQYF.

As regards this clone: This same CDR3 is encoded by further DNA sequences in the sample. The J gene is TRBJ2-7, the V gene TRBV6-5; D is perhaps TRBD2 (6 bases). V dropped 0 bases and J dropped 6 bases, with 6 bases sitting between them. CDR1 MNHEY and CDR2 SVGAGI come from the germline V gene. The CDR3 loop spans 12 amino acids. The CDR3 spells CASSYSRGEQYF. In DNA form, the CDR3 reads TGTGCCAGCAGTTACTCGCGGGGCGAGCAGTACTTC.

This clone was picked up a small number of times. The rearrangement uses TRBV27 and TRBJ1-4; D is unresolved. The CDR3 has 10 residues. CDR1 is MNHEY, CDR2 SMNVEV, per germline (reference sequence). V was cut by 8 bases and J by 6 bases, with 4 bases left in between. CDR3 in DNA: TGTGCCAGCGTGGATGAAAAACTGTTTTTT. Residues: CASVDEKLFF.

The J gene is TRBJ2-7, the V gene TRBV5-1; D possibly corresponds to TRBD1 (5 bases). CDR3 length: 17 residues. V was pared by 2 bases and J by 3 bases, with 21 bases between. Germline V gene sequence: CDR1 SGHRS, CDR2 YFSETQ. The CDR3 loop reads CASSFGRNPDRGYEQYF. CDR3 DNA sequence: TGCGCCAGCAGCTTTGGCCGAAATCCGGATAGGGGCTACGAGCAGTACTTC.

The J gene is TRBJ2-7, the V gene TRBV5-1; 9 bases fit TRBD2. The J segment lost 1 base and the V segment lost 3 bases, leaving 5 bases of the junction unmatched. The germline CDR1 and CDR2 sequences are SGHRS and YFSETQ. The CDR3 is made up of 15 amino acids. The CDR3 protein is CASSSLAGFSYEQYF. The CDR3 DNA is TGCGCCAGCAGCTCCCTAGCGGGGTTTTCCTACGAGCAGTACTTC. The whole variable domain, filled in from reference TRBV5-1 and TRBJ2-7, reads KAGVTQTPRYLIKTRGQQVTLSCSPISGHRSVSWYQQTPGQGLQFLFEYFSETQRNKGNFPGRFSGRQFSNSRSEMNVSTLELGDSALYLCASSSLAGFSYEQYFGPGTRLTVT.

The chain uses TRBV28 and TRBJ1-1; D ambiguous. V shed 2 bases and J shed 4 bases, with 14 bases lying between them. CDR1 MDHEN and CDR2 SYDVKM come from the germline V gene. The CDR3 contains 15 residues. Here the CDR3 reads CASSLVSLGSTEAFF. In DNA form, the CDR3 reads TGTGCCAGCAGTTTAGTCAGCTTGGGGAGCACTGAAGCTTTCTTT.

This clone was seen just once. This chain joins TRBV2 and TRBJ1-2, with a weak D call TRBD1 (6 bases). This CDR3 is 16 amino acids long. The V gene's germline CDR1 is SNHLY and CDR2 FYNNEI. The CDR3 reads CAKGGRTDRTNYGYTF. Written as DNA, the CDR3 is TGTGCAAAGGGGGGCAGGACGGATCGGACTAACTATGGCTACACCTTC.